One and the same sample provided the 27 T cell receptor beta chains below, sequenced in a study of read filtering for tumor transcriptome and immune sequencing. Molecular barcoded adaptors covering alpha/delta and beta/gamma chains were used on around 400 ng RNA. MiXCR, applied by TCRdb to the reads, yields one record per CDR3 protein. The sample includes 85,000 to 100,000 distinct CDR3 sequences, roughly 21% of them seen just once. The sample comprised a population of CD138-negative cells sorted from bone marrow. These TCRs come from a donor aged 40 or over with multiple myeloma.

The genes are TRBV12-3 or TRBV12-4 and TRBJ1-2; D perhaps matches TRBD1 (5 bases). CDR3 size: 15 residues. V was trimmed by 0 bases and J by 7 bases, leaving 15 bases between them. The CDR3 DNA sequence: TGTGCCAGCAGTTTAGCGCCTCGGGGACTGAGTGGCTACACCTTC. Its translation is CASSLAPRGLSGYTF.

This clonotype was observed at least ten times. J is TRBJ2-2 and V is TRBV5-6; TRBD1 aligns across 7 bases. The ends lost 3 bases at V and 1 base at J; junction bases unmatched: 3. The length of the CDR3 is 15 residues. Germline lookup yields CDR1 SGHDT and CDR2 YYEEEE. The CDR3 sequence: CASSWPGGNTGELFF. In DNA, the CDR3 is TGTGCCAGCAGCTGGCCAGGGGGGAACACCGGGGAGCTGTTTTTT.

This clonotype was detected ten times or more. This chain uses TRBV28 with TRBJ2-4; D tentatively fits TRBD1 or TRBD2 (5 bases each). Germline V gene sequence: CDR1 MDHEN, CDR2 SYDVKM. Trimming removed 5 bases at V and 5 bases at J, with 10 bases between. The CDR3 extends over 13 amino acids. CDR3 in amino acids: CASSTPGQNIQYF. The CDR3 DNA sequence: TGTGCCAGCAGTACTCCGGGACAAAACATTCAGTACTTC.

The sample holds a few counts of this clonotype. This CDR3 is CASRISGGAAGELFF. CDR3 in DNA: TGTGCCAGCAGGATTAGCGGGGGGGCTGCCGGGGAGCTGTTTTTT. The chain joins TRBV7-2 to TRBJ2-2; 11 bases are shared with TRBD2. Germline V gene sequence: CDR1 SGHTA, CDR2 FQGNSA. This CDR3 has 15 amino acids. The J segment lost 6 bases and the V segment lost 6 bases, leaving 6 bases of the junction unmatched.

Concerning this clonotype itself: The junction and the germline gene differ at one end; a read error may be behind it. The rearrangement uses TRBV13 and TRBJ2-3; D uncertain. In germline, CDR1 is PRHDT, CDR2 FYEKMQ (reference sequence). This CDR3 has 12 amino acids. This CDR3 is CASSSTLDTRYF. CDR3 sequence (DNA): TGTGCCAGCAGCTCTACCCTAGATACGCGGTATTTT.

Points on this clonotype: This sequence may be a read error, since a much larger clone differs from it by one base. The rearrangement joins TRBV2 to TRBJ2-7; 9 nucleotides match TRBD1. Per germline, CDR1 SNHLY and CDR2 FYNNEI. The CDR3 runs 11 residues. CDR3 loop: CASSVGDRECF. In DNA, the CDR3 is TGTGCCAGCAGTGTAGGGGACAGGGAGTGCTTC.

This clonotype was observed a few times. The CDR3 here is CASSNTGGTGELFF. CDR3 coding DNA: TGCGCCAGCAGCAATACGGGAGGCACCGGGGAGCTGTTTTTT. J is TRBJ2-2 and V is TRBV5-1; TRBD2 agrees at 7 bases. The V gene end was trimmed by 4 bases and the J gene end by 4 bases; junction bases not matched to a gene: 4. This CDR3 is 14 amino acids long. The germline V gene encodes CDR1 SGHRS and CDR2 YFSETQ.

The V gene is TRBV5-1, the J gene TRBJ1-2; no definite D call. Germline V lookup: CDR1 SGHRS, CDR2 YFSETQ. With 0 bases removed from V and 6 bases from J, the gap between germline ends came to 15 bases. The CDR3 loop spans 15 amino acids. The CDR3 bases are TGCGCCAGCAGCTTGGCGGGATCGGGGTTTGATGGCTACACCTTC. Its protein is CASSLAGSGFDGYTF.

The chain combines TRBV20-1 with TRBJ1-1; D unclear. Per the germline V gene, CDR1 is DFQATT and CDR2 is SNEGSKA (reference sequence). V was pared by 4 bases and J by 7 bases, with 13 bases between. The CDR3 covers 12 residues. CDR3 region: CSATPNLREAFF. CDR3 sequence (DNA): TGCAGTGCTACCCCGAACCTACGTGAAGCTTTCTTT.

This clonotype was seen repeatedly, ten times or more. The rearrangement links TRBV12-3 or TRBV12-4 to TRBJ1-6; D gene unclear. Trimming shortened V by 6 bases and J by 5 bases, and 5 bases separated the two germline ends. There are 12 residues in the CDR3. For the CDR3, the DNA is TGTGCCAGCAGCCCTAATAATTCACCCCTCCACTTT. This translates into CASSPNNSPLHF.

This clonotype appeared many times. This rearrangement joins TRBV12-3 or TRBV12-4 to TRBJ1-1; D possibly corresponds to TRBD1 (6 bases). The CDR3 is made up of 16 amino acids. V dropped 4 bases and J dropped 1 base, with 16 bases sitting between them. The CDR3 DNA sequence: TGTGCCAGCAGTTCCCTCATGGGGACACCGAACACTGAAGCTTTCTTT. Its protein product is CASSSLMGTPNTEAFF.

Many counts were recorded for this clonotype. The chain links TRBV24-1 to TRBJ2-1; D may be TRBD1 (5 bases). This CDR3 has 14 residues. V lost 4 bases and J lost 5, with 11 bases in between. Germline V gene data show CDR1 as KGHDR and CDR2 as SFDVKD. CDR3 amino acids: CATSELSRDNEQFF. Written as DNA, the CDR3 is TGTGCCACCAGTGAATTGAGCAGGGACAATGAGCAGTTCTTC.

Ten or more counts support this clonotype. The rearrangement joins TRBV2 to TRBJ1-1, with a possible D match to TRBD1 (5 bases). Germline assignment: CDR1 SNHLY and CDR2 FYNNEI. The CDR3 runs 13 residues. Trimming removed 6 bases from V and 6 bases from J, with 14 bases in between. The CDR3 bases are TGTGCCAGCAGCATTGACAGTCAGGCTGAAGCTTTCTTT. The encoded protein is CASSIDSQAEAFF. The full variable domain, its missing parts supplied by reference TRBV2 and TRBJ1-1, is EPEVTQTPSHQVTQMGQEVILRCVPISNHLYFYWYRQILGQKVEFLVSFYNNEISEKSEIFDDQFSVERPDGSNFTLKIRSTKLEDSAMYFCASSIDSQAEAFFGQGTRLTVV.

This clonotype occurred many times. The genes are TRBV12-3 or TRBV12-4 and TRBJ2-1; D is uncertain. V was pared by 2 bases and J by 7 bases, with 6 bases between. The CDR3 is made up of 12 amino acids. CDR3 in amino acids: CASSLPQNEQFF. The CDR3 coding sequence is TGTGCCAGCAGTTTACCCCAGAATGAGCAGTTCTTC.

This clonotype was found a few times. J is TRBJ2-5 and V is TRBV12-3 or TRBV12-4; TRBD1 might be the D (6 bases). Trimming stripped 3 bases from V and 3 bases from J, with 14 bases between. The CDR3 is 15 residues long. This CDR3 reads CASSFVTGQEETQYF. The CDR3 nucleotides are TGTGCCAGCAGTTTTGTCACAGGGCAAGAAGAGACCCAGTACTTC.

In regard to this clonotype: This may stem from a read error, because a much larger clone lies one nucleotide away. This chain links TRBV5-1 with TRBJ2-2; 9 bases agree with TRBD2. Per the germline V gene, CDR1 is SGHRS and CDR2 is YFSETQ. V was pared by 1 base and J by 3 bases, with 4 bases of the junction left unmatched. This CDR3 has 16 amino acids. The CDR3 is CASSLNRGGDTGELFF. Here the CDR3 DNA reads TGCGCCAGCAGCTTGAATCGCGGGGGGGACACCGGGGAGCTGTTTTTT.

This clonotype was counted ten times or more. This chain connects TRBV28 to TRBJ1-1, with D perhaps matching TRBD1 (5 bases). The V gene lost 3 bases and the J gene lost 1 base, with 15 bases spanning the gap. The CDR3 contains 16 residues. Germline CDR1 is MDHEN and CDR2 is SYDVKM. The CDR3 bases are TGTGCCAGCAGTTTGTTTCAGGGACGACAGAACACTGAAGCTTTCTTT. Translating it yields CASSLFQGRQNTEAFF.

This clonotype was seen repeatedly, ten times or more. The chain employs TRBV7-2 and TRBJ2-2, with D unresolved. Germline V gene sequence: CDR1 SGHTA, CDR2 FQGNSA. CDR3 length: 13 amino acids. V shed 5 bases and J shed 3 bases, with 7 bases lying between them. This CDR3 is CASSRHHTGELFF. In nucleotides, the CDR3 is TGTGCCAGCAGCCGACATCACACCGGGGAGCTGTTTTTT.

This clonotype was observed a handful of times. The rearrangement uses TRBV28 and TRBJ1-2; D is ambiguous. Per germline, CDR1 MDHEN and CDR2 SYDVKM. With 2 bases removed from V and 5 bases from J, the gap between germline ends came to 6 bases. CDR3 length: 12 residues. DNA of the CDR3: TGTGCCAGCAGTTTACCCTTATATGGCTACACCTTC. It is translated as CASSLPLYGYTF.

There are many counts of this clonotype. The genes are TRBV28 and TRBJ2-1; D perhaps matches TRBD2 (6 bases). The CDR3 loop spans 14 amino acids. Trimming removed 6 bases at V and 7 bases at J, with 16 bases between. Germline-derived CDR1 and CDR2 are MDHEN and SYDVKM. In DNA form, the CDR3 reads TGTGCCAGCAGCTGGGAGCGGGCAACGAATGAGCAGTTCTTC. It yields the protein CASSWERATNEQFF.

This chain links TRBV19 with TRBJ1-5; 7 nucleotides match TRBD1. CDR1 and CDR2 from the germline V gene are LNHDA and SQIVND (reference sequence). V trimming: 6 bases; J trimming: 6 bases; junction bases outside the gene matches: 8. The CDR3 loop spans 14 amino acids. This CDR3 reads CASSFSGGSQPQHF. CDR3 DNA sequence: TGTGCCAGTAGCTTCTCAGGGGGAAGTCAGCCCCAGCATTTT.

The chain is built from TRBV5-1 and TRBJ2-7; TRBD1 matches at 8 bases. The germline CDR1 and CDR2 sequences are SGHRS and YFSETQ. V lost 5 bases and J lost 4; bases outside the gene matches: 5. The CDR3 contains 13 residues. This chain's CDR3 is CASRLGQGYEQYF. CDR3 DNA: TGCGCCAGCAGACTTGGACAGGGTTACGAGCAGTACTTC.

With regard to this clonotype: A read error may produce the germline difference seen at one junction end. DNA for the CDR3: TGTGCCAGCGTCCTAAGTTCCGGCAATCAGCCCCTGCATTTT. Its translation: CASVLSSGNQPLHF. V usage is TRBV28 and J usage is TRBJ1-5; D is ambiguous. The CDR3 totals 14 residues. Germline lookup yields CDR1 MDHEN and CDR2 SYDVKM.

The chain carries TRBV6-6 and TRBJ2-2, with unresolved D. From germline, CDR1 is MNHNY and CDR2 SVGAGI (reference sequence). The CDR3 spans 13 residues. Trimming stripped 8 bases from V and 1 base from J, with 8 bases between. CDR3 sequence reads: CASRWGNTGELFF. The CDR3 DNA follows: TGTGCCAGCCGGTGGGGGAACACCGGGGAGCTGTTTTTT.

At least ten counts were recorded for this clonotype. This chain uses TRBV5-1 with TRBJ1-5, with a possible D match to TRBD1 (5 bases). Trimming pared 6 bases from V and 11 bases from J, leaving 21 bases between. The CDR3 covers 14 residues. CDR1 and CDR2 (germline): SGHRS, YFSETQ. CDR3 residues: CASIIRVAVLAQHF. For the CDR3, the DNA is TGCGCCAGCATAATCAGGGTTGCAGTCCTCGCCCAGCATTTT.

This clonotype has at least ten counts. The rearrangement joins TRBV29-1 to TRBJ2-2, with D tentatively TRBD1 (6 bases). The ends were cut back, 3 bases at V and 4 bases at J, with 12 bases in the middle. CDR3 length equals 14 residues. CDR1 is SQVTM and CDR2 is ANQGSEA in the germline V gene. CDR3 in DNA: TGCAGCGTTGACACAGGACAGTTCACCGGGGAGCTGTTTTTT. Its translation: CSVDTGQFTGELFF.

This clonotype was picked up one time. The chain is built from TRBV19 and TRBJ1-5; D gene unclear. V was shortened by 3 bases and J by 7 bases, with 13 bases between the two germline ends. CDR1 and CDR2 from the germline V gene are LNHDA and SQIVND (reference sequence). The CDR3 consists of 14 residues. Here the CDR3 DNA reads TGTGCCAGTAGTATTGGGCGTGCTTACCAGCCCCAGCATTTT. This sequence encodes CASSIGRAYQPQHF.